This TCR beta chain was documented in a study of blood T cell repertoires in COVID-19. About the study: Some COVID-19 samples were acute and others convalescent; all came from the United States, Italy and Spain. The cDNA or gDNA used as material had been derived from T cells, B-cell-depleted T cells, or PBMCs.

Per the authors' pipeline: Amplified reference gene primers provided the basis for estimating nucleated cell counts. The method was immunoSEQ multiplex PCR; TCRdb's version includes in-frame clones alone and lacks a portion of them. V, J and clone size reflect that table, while D and trimming were determined from the DNA. The table has 65,000 or so clones, 75% to 90% seen once. The TCR was taken from a human donor with acute or convalescent COVID-19. The donor label of this sample is uncertain. Input material: peripheral blood.

The CDR3 region is CASSLSTRSETQYF. CDR3 in DNA: TGTGCCAGCAGCTTATCGACTAGATCAGAGACCCAGTACTTC. This sequence joins TRBV11-3 and TRBJ2-5; weak D call: TRBD2 (6 bases). Per the germline V gene, CDR1 is SGHNT and CDR2 is YENEEA. This CDR3 is 14 amino acids long. V gave up 2 bases and J gave up 4 bases, with 11 bases separating them.